The clone carrying this TCR beta chain was counted ten times or more. A junction end diverges from the germline sequence, so it may reflect a read error. The data belong to a study of identical twins. CDR3 length: 13 amino acids. Germline CDR1 MNHNS, CDR2 SASEGT. TCRdb independently ran MiXCR on the 5' RACE reads; one entry per CDR3 protein. This table holds 150,000 or so distinct CDR3 sequences, under 4.5% found once. Input material: memory T cells sorted from blood. The genes are TRBV6-1 and TRBJ1-4; weak D call: TRBD1 (6 bases). The clonotype comes from a man younger than 35 in good health. CDR3 bases: TGTGCCAGCAGGGAAGCCTTGGACAGTCGACTGTTTTTT. This translates into CASREALDSRLFF.